A selection of T cell receptor beta chains follows, all from one sample in a study of identical twins. TCRdb independently ran MiXCR on the 5' RACE reads; one entry per CDR3 protein. The profile shows some 590,000 distinct CDR3 sequences, approximately 10% of them singletons. This sample also appeared in a second study, on yellow fever vaccine responses in identical twins.

Sequencing was performed on PBMCs. All receptors come from a woman aged 18 to 35 in good health. The CDR3 runs from the conserved cysteine through the conserved F or W. D genes are given only for firm matches. A row's size may be missing; if present it is once, few, many or a size class.

j_call | clone_size | d_call | v_call | cdr3_aa | cdr3_nt
TRBJ2-3 | many | TRBD2 | TRBV7-2 | CASRLAGGPTQYF | TGTGCCAGCAGACTAGCGGGAGGTCCTACGCAGTATTTT
TRBJ2-2 | many | NA | TRBV4-3 | CASSQDTGTGELFF | TGCGCCAGCAGCCAAGACACGGGGACCGGGGAGCTGTTTTTT
TRBJ2-7 | few | NA | TRBV11-1 | CASSLQAEILVSEQYF | TGTGCCAGCAGCTTACAGGCCGAAATACTGGTTTCCGAGCAGTACTTC
TRBJ2-5 | NA | TRBD1 | TRBV5-1 | CASSNRQGGETQYF | TGCGCCAGCAGCAACAGACAGGGGGGGGAGACCCAGTACTTC
TRBJ2-1 | few | TRBD2 | TRBV28 | CASSFGLAGLAGEQFF | TGTGCCAGCAGTTTCGGCCTAGCGGGACTAGCGGGTGAGCAGTTCTTC
TRBJ2-3 | few | TRBD2 | TRBV7-2 | CASSPWTSGPTDTQYF | TGTGCCAGCAGCCCGTGGACTAGCGGGCCCACAGATACGCAGTATTTT
TRBJ2-5 | NA | NA | TRBV5-1 | CASSLHASAEGTQYF | TGCGCCAGCAGCTTGCACGCTAGCGCGGAAGGGACCCAGTACTTC
TRBJ1-1 | NA | TRBD1 | TRBV5-5 | CASSRTGGGYMNTEAFF | TGTGCCAGCAGCCGTACAGGGGGCGGTTACATGAACACTGAAGCTTTCTTT
TRBJ2-5 | NA | NA | TRBV20-1 | CSARAFGVSRVIQTQYF | TGCAGTGCTAGAGCGTTTGGTGTTAGCAGGGTCATACAGACCCAGTACTTC
TRBJ1-1 | many | NA | TRBV7-9 | CASSLNAGWNTEAFF | TGTGCCAGCAGCTTAAACGCAGGGTGGAACACTGAAGCTTTCTTT
TRBJ2-1 | many | TRBD2 | TRBV7-9 | CASSGLAGPEQFF | TGTGCCAGCAGCGGTCTAGCGGGGCCCGAGCAGTTCTTC
TRBJ2-7 | few | TRBD1 | TRBV6-2/TRBV6-3 | CASSYFPTGESTYEQYF | TGTGCCAGCAGTTACTTCCCCACAGGGGAGTCAACCTACGAGCAGTACTTC
TRBJ2-2 | NA | NA | TRBV4-3 | CASSQDPTPGTGELLF | TGCGCCAGCAGCCAAGACCCCACGCCGGGCACCGGGGAGCTGCTTTTT
TRBJ2-7 | NA | TRBD2 | TRBV6-2/TRBV6-3 | CASTPAMTGLGYEQYF | TGTGCCAGCACCCCTGCGATGACCGGACTAGGCTACGAGCAGTACTTC
TRBJ2-5 | NA | NA | TRBV28 | CASSVVGAFQETQYF | TGTGCCAGCAGTGTGGTGGGGGCATTTCAAGAGACCCAGTACTTC
TRBJ2-1 | NA | NA | TRBV20-1 | CSASIRLEVKNEQFF | TGCAGTGCTAGTATCAGACTAGAGGTTAAGAATGAGCAGTTCTTC
TRBJ2-5 | NA | TRBD2 | TRBV6-5 | CASSYSSGGQETQYF | TGTGCCAGCAGTTACTCGAGCGGGGGCCAAGAGACCCAGTACTTC